This TCR beta chain was identified during a study of T cells in Graves' hyperthyroidism and ophthalmopathy. TCR beta CDR3 regions were amplified from RNA transcripts. When the TCR CDR3 underwent first-round RT-PCR, the HTBI primer set was used. TCRdb itself ran the multiplex PCR reads through MiXCR, one entry per CDR3 protein. The data show around 620,000 distinct CDR3 sequences, with about 17% seen just once and 3.5% to 4% held by the top ten. Germline CDR1 is LNHDA and CDR2 is SQIVND (reference sequence). This CDR3 has 15 residues. V gave up 9 bases and J gave up 2 bases; unmatched junction bases: 6.

The chain links TRBV19 to TRBJ1-6, with 8 bases lining up with TRBD1. The TCR comes from a woman in her twenties or thirties with Graves' hyperthyroidism. The sequenced material came from blood. The CDR3 DNA sequence: TGTGCCAGCAGGGACAGGCGAACCTATAATTCACCCCTCCACTTT. This codes for CASRDRRTYNSPLHF.